This T cell receptor (beta chain) is from a study of patients and donors after allogeneic stem cell transplantation. Between the trimmed V and J ends, which lost 1 base and 6 bases, there was a span of 10 bases. This CDR3 has 14 residues. TCRdb re-derived calls from the RT-PCR reads in MiXCR, one entry per CDR3 protein. The sample shows 800,000 to 1,000,000 distinct CDR3 sequences, approximately 19% of them seen only once. Many counts were recorded for this clonotype. This rearrangement joins TRBV12-3 or TRBV12-4 to TRBJ2-1; TRBD1 is a possible D gene (7 bases). The receptor was isolated from a human donor who was either an allogeneic HSCT recipient or a stem cell or donor lymphocyte infusion donor (not recorded which). It is not recorded whose cells these are; they may come from a transplant donor. Sequenced: blood, either unsorted or a sorted T cell fraction (not recorded which). The DNA for the CDR3 is TGTGCCAGCAGTTTAGGGAGGGGGCTCAATGAGCAGTTCTTC. Translation: CASSLGRGLNEQFF.